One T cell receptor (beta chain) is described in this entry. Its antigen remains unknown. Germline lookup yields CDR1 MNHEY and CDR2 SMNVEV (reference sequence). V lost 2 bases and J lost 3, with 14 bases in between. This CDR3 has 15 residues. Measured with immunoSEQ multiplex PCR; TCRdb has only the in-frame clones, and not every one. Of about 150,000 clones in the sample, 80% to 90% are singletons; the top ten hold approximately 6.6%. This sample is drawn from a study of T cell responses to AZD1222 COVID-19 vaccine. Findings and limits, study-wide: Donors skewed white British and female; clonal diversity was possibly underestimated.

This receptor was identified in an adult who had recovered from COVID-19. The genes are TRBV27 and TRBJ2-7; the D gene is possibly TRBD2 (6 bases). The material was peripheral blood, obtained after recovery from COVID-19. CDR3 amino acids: CASSLNPGLFYEQYF. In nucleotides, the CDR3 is TGTGCCAGCAGTTTAAATCCGGGACTCTTCTACGAGCAGTACTTC.